Below are 20 T cell receptor beta chains sequenced from a single sample in a study of identical twins' blood T cells. TCRdb re-called the 5' RACE reads through MiXCR, storing one row per CDR3 protein. This sample has approximately 1,200 distinct CDR3 sequences, with about 80% found just once. Material: PBMCs. These receptors were obtained from a woman between 18 and 50 years old in good health.

Worth noting for this clonotype: An end of the junction does not agree with germline; a read error may underlie this. The chain couples TRBV7-7 to TRBJ2-1; 9 nucleotides agree with TRBD2. CDR1 and CDR2 from the germline V gene are SSHAT and FNYEAQ (reference sequence). This CDR3 spans 15 amino acids. The CDR3 DNA sequence: TGTGCTAGCAGCCTAGCGGGGAGCTTCTACAATGAGCAGTTCTTC. It is translated as CASSLAGSFYNEQFF.

This chain links TRBV7-6 with TRBJ2-7, with TRBD1 matching 8 bases. J was trimmed by 1 base and V by 0 bases; bases with no gene match: 8. Germline values: CDR1 SGHVS, CDR2 FNYEAQ. The CDR3 sequence is 17 residues long. CDR3 sequence: CASSLAAGGLRSYEQYF. In DNA, the CDR3 is TGTGCCAGCAGCTTAGCCGCAGGGGGCTTAAGGTCCTACGAGCAGTACTTC.

The chain has TRBV20-1 and TRBJ1-6; unclear D gene. Trimming shortened V by 6 bases and J by 7 bases, and 13 bases separated the two germline ends. Germline V lookup: CDR1 DFQATT, CDR2 SNEGSKA (reference sequence). The CDR3 contains 13 residues. The CDR3 bases are TGCAGTGCCGTACGGGTTTCGAATTCACCCCTCCACTTT. Translating gives CSAVRVSNSPLHF.

This chain uses TRBV12-3 or TRBV12-4 with TRBJ2-7, with 9 bases fitting TRBD1. The CDR3 covers 14 residues. The trim removed 3 bases at V and 6 bases at J, leaving 6 bases unmatched. The CDR3 sequence is CASSLGTGSSEQYF. CDR3 DNA sequence: TGTGCCAGCAGTTTGGGGACAGGGTCGTCCGAGCAGTACTTC.

A single count supports this clonotype. The CDR3 region is CASSLLGQITDTQYF. DNA of the CDR3: TGTGCCAGCAGTTTATTGGGACAAATCACAGATACGCAGTATTTT. The V and J genes are TRBV28 and TRBJ2-3; weak D call: TRBD1 (6 bases). CDR1 is MDHEN and CDR2 is SYDVKM in the germline V gene. Between the trimmed V and J ends, which lost 1 base and 2 bases, there was a span of 10 bases. This CDR3 comprises 15 residues.

The chain couples TRBV11-3 to TRBJ1-1; D may be TRBD1 (6 bases). Germline loops: CDR1 SGHNT, CDR2 YENEEA. V was pared by 6 bases and J by 1 base, with 9 bases between. The CDR3 covers 13 residues. The CDR3 reads CASSQGRNTEAFF. The CDR3 DNA sequence: TGTGCCAGCAGTCAGGGGAGGAACACTGAAGCTTTCTTT.

The DNA for the CDR3 is TGCGCCAGCAGCCGGGACAGAAACACTGAAGCTTTCTTT. Translating gives CASSRDRNTEAFF. The chain is built from TRBV4-1 and TRBJ1-1, with 7 bases that match TRBD1. This CDR3 is 13 amino acids long. The V gene end was trimmed by 4 bases and the J gene end by 2 bases; junction bases not matched to a gene: 1. Germline V gives CDR1 MGHRA, CDR2 YSYEKL.

This chain uses TRBV10-1 with TRBJ1-1; D uncertain. The V gene lost 5 bases and the J gene lost 8 bases, with 15 bases spanning the gap. Germline CDR1 and CDR2: WNHNN and SYGVQD (reference sequence). There are 13 residues in the CDR3. This CDR3 reads CASSIRAGWEAFF. CDR3 sequence (DNA): TGCGCCAGCAGTATTAGGGCGGGATGGGAAGCTTTCTTT.

The V gene is TRBV3-1, the J gene TRBJ1-1; D call uncertain. This CDR3 has 13 amino acids. V lost 2 bases and J lost 1, with 5 bases in between. Looked up from germline, CDR1 is LGHDT and CDR2 is YNNKEL (reference sequence). CDR3 region: CASSQSQNTEAFF. The CDR3 DNA follows: TGTGCCAGCAGCCAATCCCAGAACACTGAAGCTTTCTTT.

V usage is TRBV7-3 and J usage is TRBJ1-1; D perhaps matches TRBD1 (6 bases). V lost 5 bases and J 1 base, leaving 8 bases between the germline ends. The CDR3 is made up of 13 amino acids. CDR1 and CDR2 (germline): SGHTA, FQGTGA. Written as DNA, the CDR3 is TGTGCCAGCAGCGTGGACAGGAACACTGAAGCTTTCTTT. Encoded protein: CASSVDRNTEAFF.

The V gene is TRBV5-4, the J gene TRBJ1-3; D is ambiguous. Per the germline V gene, CDR1 is SGHNT and CDR2 is YYREEE (reference sequence). CDR3 length equals 16 residues. Between the trimmed V and J ends, which lost 4 bases and 4 bases, there was a span of 18 bases. CDR3 in DNA: TGTGCCAGCAGCCTTGGAGAGGGTGTGGGGGGAAACACCATATATTTT. Translation: CASSLGEGVGGNTIYF.

This chain joins TRBV7-9 and TRBJ2-1; no firm D call. Between the trimmed V and J ends, which lost 6 bases and 0 bases, there was a span of 12 bases. This CDR3 comprises 15 residues. Germline V gene data show CDR1 as SEHNR and CDR2 as FQNEAQ (reference sequence). The CDR3: CASRLQHSSYNEQFF. The CDR3 coding sequence is TGTGCCAGCAGACTCCAACATAGCTCCTACAATGAGCAGTTCTTC.

The table lists this clonotype with a count of one. CDR3 region: CASRRTVVLGLNNHSNQPQHF. DNA for the CDR3: TGCGCCAGCAGGAGAACAGTCGTTTTGGGACTGAATAACCATAGCAATCAGCCCCAGCATTTT. The gene calls are TRBV10-1 and TRBJ1-5; D is perhaps TRBD1 (5 bases). Germline CDR1 is WNHNN and CDR2 is SYGVQD (reference sequence). The CDR3 has 21 amino acids. The V end lost 6 bases, the J end lost 0 bases, and 30 bases lay between the germline ends.

The chain is built from TRBV7-6 and TRBJ2-7; 8 bases fit TRBD2. Trimming cost V 8 bases and J 7 bases; bases outside gene matches: 19. Germline V lookup: CDR1 SGHVS, CDR2 FNYEAQ. CDR3 length: 16 residues. The CDR3 region is CASSKSSRGGPEEQYF. CDR3 DNA: TGTGCCAGCTCCAAATCGAGCCGGGGGGGCCCAGAGGAGCAGTACTTC.

The rearrangement joins TRBV27 to TRBJ1-6, with 8 bases matching TRBD1. CDR3 size: 19 residues. Germline lookup yields CDR1 MNHEY and CDR2 SMNVEV (reference sequence). With 0 bases clipped from V and 0 bases from J, the junction kept 7 bases outside the gene matches. CDR3: CASSLSGQGGFSYNSPLHF. The CDR3 region has the DNA TGTGCCAGCAGTTTATCCGGACAGGGAGGTTTCTCCTATAATTCACCCCTCCACTTT.

This chain joins TRBV2 and TRBJ2-1; possible D gene TRBD2, 5 bases. This CDR3 has 14 residues. Germline CDR1 reads SNHLY; CDR2 reads FYNNEI. V lost 6 bases, J lost 3 bases, and 12 bases lay in between. CDR3 sequence: CASSNGEFYNEQFF. The CDR3, as DNA: TGTGCCAGCAGCAACGGGGAGTTCTACAATGAGCAGTTCTTC.

For this clonotype: An end of the junction does not agree with germline; a read error may underlie this. The genes are TRBV7-6 and TRBJ1-3, with unresolved D. The CDR3 is 17 amino acids. Germline V gene lookup returns CDR1 SGHVS and CDR2 FNYEAQ. In DNA, the CDR3 is TGTGCCTGCAGCTCATCGGGTGGTCGGAGCTCTGGAAACACCATATATTTT. Amino acids: CACSSSGGRSSGNTIYF.

This chain links TRBV28 with TRBJ1-1, with a tentative D call TRBD1 (6 bases). Trimming took off 5 bases at V and 8 bases at J, with 15 bases between the two ends. The CDR3 spans 13 residues. Per germline, CDR1 MDHEN and CDR2 SYDVKM. This chain's CDR3 is CASSPTGPGEAFF. DNA of the CDR3: TGTGCCAGCAGTCCGACAGGCCCGGGAGAAGCTTTCTTT. Full variable domain (rest looked up from reference TRBV28 and TRBJ1-1): DVKVTQSSRYLVKRTGEKVFLECVQDMDHENMFWYRQDPGLGLRLIYFSYDVKMKEKGDIPEGYSVSREKKERFSLILESASTNQTSMYLCASSPTGPGEAFFGQGTRLTVV.

This clonotype was observed a single time. Here the CDR3 reads CASNTGVAYEQYF. For the CDR3, the DNA is TGTGCCAGCAATACAGGGGTCGCCTACGAGCAGTACTTC. V and J are TRBV6-2 or TRBV6-3 and TRBJ2-7; 7 bases are a match to TRBD1. The length of the CDR3 is 13 residues. V trimming: 7 bases; J trimming: 2 bases; junction bases outside the gene matches: 5. Germline CDR1 is MNHEY and CDR2 is SVGEGT.

This chain uses TRBV10-3 with TRBJ1-1; 8 bases align to TRBD1. The CDR3 length is 13 residues. Germline CDR1 ENHRY, CDR2 SYGVKD. Trimming cost V 10 bases and J 2 bases; bases outside gene matches: 6. CDR3 bases: TGTGCCACCGTCGGACAGGGTAACACTGAAGCTTTCTTT. Protein: CATVGQGNTEAFF.